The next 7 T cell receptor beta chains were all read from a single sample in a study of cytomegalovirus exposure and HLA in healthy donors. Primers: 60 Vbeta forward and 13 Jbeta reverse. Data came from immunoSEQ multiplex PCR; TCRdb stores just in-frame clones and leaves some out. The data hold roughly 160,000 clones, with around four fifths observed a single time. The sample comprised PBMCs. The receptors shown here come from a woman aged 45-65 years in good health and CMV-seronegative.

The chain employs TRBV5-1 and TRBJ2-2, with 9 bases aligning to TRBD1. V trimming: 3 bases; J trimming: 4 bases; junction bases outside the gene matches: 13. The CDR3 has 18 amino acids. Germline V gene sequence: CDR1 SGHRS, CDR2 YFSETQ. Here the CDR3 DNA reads TGCGCCAGCAGCTCGTCCGGGACAGGGACCAAGGTCACCGGGGAGCTGTTTTTT. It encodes CASSSSGTGTKVTGELFF. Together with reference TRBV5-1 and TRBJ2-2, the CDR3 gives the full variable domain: KAGVTQTPRYLIKTRGQQVTLSCSPISGHRSVSWYQQTPGQGLQFLFEYFSETQRNKGNFPGRFSGRQFSNSRSEMNVSTLELGDSALYLCASSSSGTGTKVTGELFFGEGSRLTVL.

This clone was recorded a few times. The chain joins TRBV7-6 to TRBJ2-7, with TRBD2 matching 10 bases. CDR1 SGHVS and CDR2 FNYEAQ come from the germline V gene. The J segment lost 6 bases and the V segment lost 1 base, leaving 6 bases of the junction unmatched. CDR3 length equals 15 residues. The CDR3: CASSLVPSGRSEQYF. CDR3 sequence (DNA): TGTGCCAGCAGCTTAGTCCCTAGCGGGAGAAGCGAGCAGTACTTC.

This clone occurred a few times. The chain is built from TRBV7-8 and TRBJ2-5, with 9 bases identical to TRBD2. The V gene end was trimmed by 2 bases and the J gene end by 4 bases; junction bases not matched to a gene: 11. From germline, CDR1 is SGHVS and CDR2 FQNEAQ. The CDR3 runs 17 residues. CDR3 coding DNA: TGTGCCAGCAGCTTACCCCCTTGGCGGGGGGGCTTAGAGACCCAGTACTTC. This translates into CASSLPPWRGGLETQYF.

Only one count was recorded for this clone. The CDR3 DNA reads as TGTGCCAGCAGCCACACATTGGCGGGAGAGGGGGAGTTGGGTCTCTACGAGCAGTACTTC. It encodes CASSHTLAGEGELGLYEQYF. This chain links TRBV13 with TRBJ2-7, with TRBD2 as a possible D gene (7 bases). This CDR3 comprises 20 residues. The V end was cut by 5 bases, the J end by 3 bases, with 32 bases between. CDR1 and CDR2 (germline): PRHDT, FYEKMQ (reference sequence). Drawing the rest from reference TRBV13 and TRBJ2-7, the complete variable domain is AAGVIQSPRHLIKEKRETATLKCYPIPRHDTVYWYQQGPGQDPQFLISFYEKMQSDKGSIPDRFSAQQFSDYHSELNMSSLELGDSALYFCASSHTLAGEGELGLYEQYFGPGTRLTVT.

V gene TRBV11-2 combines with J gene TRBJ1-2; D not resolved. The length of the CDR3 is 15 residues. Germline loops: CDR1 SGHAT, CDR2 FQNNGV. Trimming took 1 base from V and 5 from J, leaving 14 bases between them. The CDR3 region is CASSLGVSSGYGYTF. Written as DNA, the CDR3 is TGTGCCAGCAGCTTAGGGGTATCGTCGGGGTATGGCTACACCTTC.

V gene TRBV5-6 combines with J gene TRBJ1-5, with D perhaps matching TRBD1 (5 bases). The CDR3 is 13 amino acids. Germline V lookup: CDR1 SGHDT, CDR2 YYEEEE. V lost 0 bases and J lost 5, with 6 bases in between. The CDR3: CASSLAGDQPQHF. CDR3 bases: TGTGCCAGCAGCTTGGCGGGGGATCAGCCCCAGCATTTT.

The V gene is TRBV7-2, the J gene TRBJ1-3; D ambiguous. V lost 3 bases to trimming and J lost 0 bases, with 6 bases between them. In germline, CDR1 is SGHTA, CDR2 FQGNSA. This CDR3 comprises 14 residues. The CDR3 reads CASSFAISGNTIYF. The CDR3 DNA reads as TGTGCCAGCAGCTTCGCGATCTCTGGAAACACCATATATTTT.